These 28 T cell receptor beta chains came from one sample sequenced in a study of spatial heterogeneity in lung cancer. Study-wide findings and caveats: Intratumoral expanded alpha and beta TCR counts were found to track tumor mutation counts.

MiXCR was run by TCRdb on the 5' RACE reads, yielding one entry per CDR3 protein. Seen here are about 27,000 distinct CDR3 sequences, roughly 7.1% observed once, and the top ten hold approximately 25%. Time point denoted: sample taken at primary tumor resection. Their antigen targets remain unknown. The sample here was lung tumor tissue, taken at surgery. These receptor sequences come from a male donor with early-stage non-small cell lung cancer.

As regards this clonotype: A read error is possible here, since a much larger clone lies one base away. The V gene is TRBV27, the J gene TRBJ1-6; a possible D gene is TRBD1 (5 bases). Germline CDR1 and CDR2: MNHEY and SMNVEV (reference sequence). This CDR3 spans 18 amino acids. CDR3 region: CASSQTGLSSSYNSSLHF. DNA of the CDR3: TGTGCCAGCAGTCAAACGGGACTTTCAAGCTCCTATAATTCATCCCTCCACTTT.

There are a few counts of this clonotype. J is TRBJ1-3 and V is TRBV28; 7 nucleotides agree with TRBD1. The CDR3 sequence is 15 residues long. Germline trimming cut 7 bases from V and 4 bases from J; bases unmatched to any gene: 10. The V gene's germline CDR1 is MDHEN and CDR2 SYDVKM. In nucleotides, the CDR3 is TGTGCCAGCAACACTCCGACAGGGTTCGGAAACACCATATATTTT. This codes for CASNTPTGFGNTIYF.

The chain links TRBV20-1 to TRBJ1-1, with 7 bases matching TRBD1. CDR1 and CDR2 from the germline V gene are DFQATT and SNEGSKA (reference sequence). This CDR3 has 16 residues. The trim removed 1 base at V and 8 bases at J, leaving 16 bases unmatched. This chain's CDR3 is CSARVQRTGVAQEAFF. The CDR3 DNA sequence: TGCAGTGCTAGAGTCCAACGAACAGGGGTAGCACAAGAAGCTTTCTTT.

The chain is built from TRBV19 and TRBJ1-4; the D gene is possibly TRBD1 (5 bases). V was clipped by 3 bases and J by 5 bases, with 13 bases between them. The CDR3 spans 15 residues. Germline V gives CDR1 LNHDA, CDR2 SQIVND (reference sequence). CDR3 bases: TGTGCCAGTAGTATGAGGACAAGCTCCAATGAAAAACTGTTTTTT. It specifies CASSMRTSSNEKLFF. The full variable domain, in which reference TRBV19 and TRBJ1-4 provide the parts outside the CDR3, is DGGITQSPKYLFRKEGQNVTLSCEQNLNHDAMYWYRQDPGQGLRLIYYSQIVNDFQKGDIAEGYSVSREKKESFPLTVTSAQKNPTAFYLCASSMRTSSNEKLFFGSGTQLSVL.

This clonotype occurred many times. The CDR3 nucleotides are TGTGCCAGCTCACCAAATGCGGACACAGATACGCAGTATTTT. Translated, it gives CASSPNADTDTQYF. J is TRBJ2-3 and V is TRBV18, with D hard to call. Trimming cost V 2 bases and J 2 bases, with 8 bases left between them. This CDR3 has 14 amino acids. Germline values: CDR1 KGHSH, CDR2 LQKENI.

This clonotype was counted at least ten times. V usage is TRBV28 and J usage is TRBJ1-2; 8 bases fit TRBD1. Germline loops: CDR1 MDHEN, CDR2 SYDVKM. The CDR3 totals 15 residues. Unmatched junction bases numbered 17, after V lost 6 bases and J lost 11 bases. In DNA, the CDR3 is TGTGCCAGCAGGACCGGACAGGGCCATTTCGTAACGTACACCTTC. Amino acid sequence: CASRTGQGHFVTYTF.

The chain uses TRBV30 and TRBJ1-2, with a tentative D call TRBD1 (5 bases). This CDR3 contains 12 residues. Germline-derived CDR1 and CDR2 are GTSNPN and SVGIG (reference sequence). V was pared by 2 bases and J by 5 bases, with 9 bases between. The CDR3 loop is CAWSRDAYGYTF. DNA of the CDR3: TGTGCCTGGAGTAGGGACGCTTATGGCTACACCTTC. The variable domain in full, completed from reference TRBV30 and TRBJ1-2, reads SQTIHQWPATLVQPVGSPLSLECTVEGTSNPNLYWYRQAAGRGLQLLFYSVGIGQISSEVPQNLSASRPQDRQFILSSKKLLLSDSGFYLCAWSRDAYGYTFGSGTRLTVV.

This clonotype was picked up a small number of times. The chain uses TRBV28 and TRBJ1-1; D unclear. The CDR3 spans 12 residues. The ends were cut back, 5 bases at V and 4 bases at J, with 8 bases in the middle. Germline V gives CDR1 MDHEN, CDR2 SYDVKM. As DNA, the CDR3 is TGTGCCAGCAGTAGCAAGGTCACTGAAGCTTTCTTT. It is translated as CASSSKVTEAFF. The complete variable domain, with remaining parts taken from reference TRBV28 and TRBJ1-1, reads DVKVTQSSRYLVKRTGEKVFLECVQDMDHENMFWYRQDPGLGLRLIYFSYDVKMKEKGDIPEGYSVSREKKERFSLILESASTNQTSMYLCASSSKVTEAFFGQGTRLTVV.

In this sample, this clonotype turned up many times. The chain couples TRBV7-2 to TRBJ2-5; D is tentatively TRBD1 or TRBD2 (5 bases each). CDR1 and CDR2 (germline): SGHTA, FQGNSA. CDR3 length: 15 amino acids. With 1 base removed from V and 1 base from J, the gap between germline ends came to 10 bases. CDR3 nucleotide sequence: TGTGCCAGCAGCTTAGAGAGGGGCCCCCAAGAGACCCAGTACTTC. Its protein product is CASSLERGPQETQYF.

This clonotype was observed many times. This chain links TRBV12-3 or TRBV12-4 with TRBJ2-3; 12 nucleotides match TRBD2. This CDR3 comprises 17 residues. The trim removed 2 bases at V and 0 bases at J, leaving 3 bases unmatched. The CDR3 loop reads CASSLRTSGASTDTQYF. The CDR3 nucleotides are TGTGCCAGCAGTTTACGGACTAGCGGGGCCAGCACAGATACGCAGTATTTT.

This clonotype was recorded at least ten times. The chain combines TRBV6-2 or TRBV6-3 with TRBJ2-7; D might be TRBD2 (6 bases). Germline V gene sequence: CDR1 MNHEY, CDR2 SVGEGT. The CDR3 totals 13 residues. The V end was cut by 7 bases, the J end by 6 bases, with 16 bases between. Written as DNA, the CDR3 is TGTGCCAGCACCCAGGACGGGAGAGGCGAGCAGTACTTC. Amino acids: CASTQDGRGEQYF.

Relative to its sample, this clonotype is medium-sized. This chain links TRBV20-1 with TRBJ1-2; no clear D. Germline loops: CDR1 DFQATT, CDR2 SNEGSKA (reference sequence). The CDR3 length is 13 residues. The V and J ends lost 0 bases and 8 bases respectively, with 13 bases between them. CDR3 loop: CSARDSRADGYTF. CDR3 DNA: TGCAGTGCTAGAGACTCCCGGGCAGACGGCTACACCTTC.

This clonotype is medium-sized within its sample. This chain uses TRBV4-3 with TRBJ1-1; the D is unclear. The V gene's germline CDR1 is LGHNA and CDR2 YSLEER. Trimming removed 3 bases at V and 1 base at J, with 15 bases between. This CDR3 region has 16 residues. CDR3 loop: CASSHGTDRPNTEAFF. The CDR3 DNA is TGCGCCAGCAGCCACGGAACAGATCGACCGAACACTGAAGCTTTCTTT.

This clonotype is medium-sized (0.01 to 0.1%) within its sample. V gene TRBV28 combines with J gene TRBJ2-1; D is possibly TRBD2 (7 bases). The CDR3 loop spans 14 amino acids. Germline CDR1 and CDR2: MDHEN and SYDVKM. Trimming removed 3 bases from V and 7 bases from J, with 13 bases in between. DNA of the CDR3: TGTGCCAGCAGTTTCTTCGCGGGGGCGAATGAGCAGTTCTTC. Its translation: CASSFFAGANEQFF.

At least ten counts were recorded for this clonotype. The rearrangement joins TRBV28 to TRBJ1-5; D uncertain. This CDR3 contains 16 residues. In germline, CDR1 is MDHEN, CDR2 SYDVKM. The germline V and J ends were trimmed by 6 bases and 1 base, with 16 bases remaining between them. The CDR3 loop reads CASREQAFWSNQPQHF. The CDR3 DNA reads TGTGCCAGCAGGGAGCAGGCGTTCTGGAGCAATCAGCCCCAGCATTTT.

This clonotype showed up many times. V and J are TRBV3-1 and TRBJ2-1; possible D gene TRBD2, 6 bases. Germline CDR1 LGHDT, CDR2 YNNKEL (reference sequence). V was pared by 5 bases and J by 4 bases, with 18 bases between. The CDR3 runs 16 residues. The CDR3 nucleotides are TGTGCCAGCAGCTATTTAAGCGGGCCCCTATACAATGAGCAGTTCTTC. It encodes CASSYLSGPLYNEQFF.

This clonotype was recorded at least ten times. The CDR3 protein is CAISEGGINYGYTF. The DNA for the CDR3 is TGTGCCATCAGTGAAGGGGGGATCAACTATGGCTACACCTTC. The chain joins TRBV10-3 to TRBJ1-2; D possibly corresponds to TRBD1 (6 bases). V was shortened by 3 bases and J by 2 bases, with 10 bases between the two germline ends. The CDR3 totals 14 residues. CDR1 and CDR2 (germline): ENHRY, SYGVKD.

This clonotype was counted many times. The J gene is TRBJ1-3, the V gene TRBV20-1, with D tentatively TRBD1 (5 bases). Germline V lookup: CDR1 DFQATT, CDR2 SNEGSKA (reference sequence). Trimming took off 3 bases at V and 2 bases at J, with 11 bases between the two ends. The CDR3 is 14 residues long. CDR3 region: CSARRGSAGNTIYF. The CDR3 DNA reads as TGCAGTGCTAGGAGGGGCTCGGCTGGAAACACCATATATTTT.

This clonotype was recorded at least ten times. The CDR3 region is CASSLTQANTEAFF. The CDR3, as DNA: TGTGCCAGCAGCTTAACACAGGCGAACACTGAAGCTTTCTTT. The V gene is TRBV7-2, the J gene TRBJ1-1; D might be TRBD1 (5 bases). This CDR3 has 14 amino acids. Trimming removed 2 bases at V and 1 base at J, with 8 bases between. Germline-derived CDR1 and CDR2 are SGHTA and FQGNSA. Full variable domain (rest looked up from reference TRBV7-2 and TRBJ1-1): GAGVSQSPSNKVTEKGKDVELRCDPISGHTALYWYRQSLGQGLEFLIYFQGNSAPDKSGLPSDRFSAERTGGSVSTLTIQRTQQEDSAVYLCASSLTQANTEAFFGQGTRLTVV.

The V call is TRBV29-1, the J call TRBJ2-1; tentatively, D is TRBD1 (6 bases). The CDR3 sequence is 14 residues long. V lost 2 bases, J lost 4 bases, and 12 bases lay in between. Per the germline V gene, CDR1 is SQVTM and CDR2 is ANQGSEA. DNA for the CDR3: TGCAGCGTTGAATTTTACAGGGATTACAATGAGCAGTTCTTC. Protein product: CSVEFYRDYNEQFF.

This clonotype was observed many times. CDR3 sequence reads: CASSLGQLYNSPLHF. The DNA of the CDR3 is TGTGCCAGCAGCTTAGGCCAGCTGTATAATTCACCCCTCCACTTT. The rearrangement joins TRBV7-2 to TRBJ1-6, with D uncertain. The V end was cut by 1 base, the J end by 4 bases, with 8 bases between. There are 15 residues in the CDR3. Germline-derived CDR1 and CDR2 are SGHTA and FQGNSA. The full variable domain, rest sourced from reference TRBV7-2 and TRBJ1-6, is GAGVSQSPSNKVTEKGKDVELRCDPISGHTALYWYRQSLGQGLEFLIYFQGNSAPDKSGLPSDRFSAERTGGSVSTLTIQRTQQEDSAVYLCASSLGQLYNSPLHFGNGTRLTVT.

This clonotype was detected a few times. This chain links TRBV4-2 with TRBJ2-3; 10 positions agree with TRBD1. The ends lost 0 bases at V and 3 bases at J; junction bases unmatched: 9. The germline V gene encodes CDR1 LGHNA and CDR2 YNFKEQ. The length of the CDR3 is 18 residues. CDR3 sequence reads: CASSQDPMGQGLTDTQYF. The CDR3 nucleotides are TGTGCCAGCAGCCAAGATCCCATGGGACAGGGGTTGACAGATACGCAGTATTTT.

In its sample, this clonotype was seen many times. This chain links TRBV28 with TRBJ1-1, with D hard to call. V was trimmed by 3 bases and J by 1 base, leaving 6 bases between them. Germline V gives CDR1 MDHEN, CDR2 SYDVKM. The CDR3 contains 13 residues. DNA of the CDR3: TGTGCCAGCAGTTTGGGCCAGAACACTGAAGCTTTCTTT. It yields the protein CASSLGQNTEAFF.

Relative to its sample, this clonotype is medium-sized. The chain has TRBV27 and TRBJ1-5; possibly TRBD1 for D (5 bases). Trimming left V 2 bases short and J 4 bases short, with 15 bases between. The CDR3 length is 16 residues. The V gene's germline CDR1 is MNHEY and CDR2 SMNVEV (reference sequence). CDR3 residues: CASSLKPYPGNQPQHF. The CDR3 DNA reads TGTGCCAGCAGTTTAAAACCGTACCCAGGGAATCAGCCCCAGCATTTT.

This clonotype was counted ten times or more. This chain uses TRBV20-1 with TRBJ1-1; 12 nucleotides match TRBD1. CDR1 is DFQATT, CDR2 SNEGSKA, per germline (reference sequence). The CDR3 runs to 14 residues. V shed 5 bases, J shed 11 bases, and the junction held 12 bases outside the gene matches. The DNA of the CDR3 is TGCAGTGCTTCCGGGACAGGGGGCTTTAAGTGGGCTTTCTTT. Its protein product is CSASGTGGFKWAFF.

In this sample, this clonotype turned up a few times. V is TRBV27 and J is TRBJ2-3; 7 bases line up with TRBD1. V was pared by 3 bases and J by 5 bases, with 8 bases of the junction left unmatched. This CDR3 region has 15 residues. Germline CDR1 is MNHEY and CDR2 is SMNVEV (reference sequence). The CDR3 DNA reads TGTGCCAGCAGTTTCTCGGACAGGCCTTTAGATACGCAGTATTTT. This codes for CASSFSDRPLDTQYF.

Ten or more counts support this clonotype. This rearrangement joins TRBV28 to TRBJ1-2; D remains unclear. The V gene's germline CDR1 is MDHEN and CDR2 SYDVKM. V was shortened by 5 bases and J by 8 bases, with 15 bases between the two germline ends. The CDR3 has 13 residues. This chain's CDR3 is CASSVPGFGGYTF. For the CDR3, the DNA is TGTGCCAGCAGTGTCCCAGGATTCGGAGGCTACACCTTC.

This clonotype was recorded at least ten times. CDR3: CASSLVPGSSYNEQFF. DNA of the CDR3: TGCGCCAGCAGCTTGGTACCCGGGTCCTCCTACAATGAGCAGTTCTTC. The rearrangement links TRBV5-1 to TRBJ2-1; the D is unclear. The CDR3 extends over 16 amino acids. Per germline, CDR1 SGHRS and CDR2 YFSETQ. Trimming cost V 0 bases and J 0 bases, with 10 bases left between them.